This T cell receptor beta chain was sequenced in a study of cytomegalovirus exposure and HLA in healthy donors. It was with 60 Vbeta and 13 Jbeta primers that the PCR ran. The repertoire was sequenced with immunoSEQ multiplex PCR; TCRdb's copy has only in-frame clones and lacks some. The table has some 150,000 clones, 70% to 80% seen once; the top ten hold roughly 3.5%. Trimming shortened V by 1 base and J by 1 base, and 14 bases separated the two germline ends. The germline gives CDR1 SGHRS, CDR2 YFSETQ. This CDR3 contains 16 residues. This sequence was found in a man aged 25 to 45 in good health and CMV-seropositive. The sample taken for sequencing was PBMCs. The chain has TRBV5-1 and TRBJ1-1; D gene unclear. The CDR3 nucleotides read TGCGCCAGCAGCTTGATGGCAAGAGGTCAGAACACTGAAGCTTTCTTT. Translating it yields CASSLMARGQNTEAFF.